The T cell receptor (beta chain) described here comes from a study of identical twins. This clonotype was recorded a few times. Antigen specificity is unknown. The CDR3 spans 16 residues. In germline, CDR1 is LGHNA, CDR2 YNFKEQ. V was pared by 1 base and J by 0 bases, with 10 bases between. Findings and caveats of the study: For out-of-frame beta sequences, excess twin sharing was weaker. When twins shared out-of-frame alpha sequences, those sequences had excess low generation probability. The presence of invariant MAIT and iNKT cells could partly confound analyses of zero-insertion sequences.

TCRdb itself ran the 5' RACE reads through MiXCR, one entry per CDR3 protein. The table lists 1,800,000 or so distinct CDR3 sequences, about 32% of them singletons. This chain connects TRBV4-2 to TRBJ2-4; possibly TRBD2 for D (5 bases). The receptor comes from a newborn girl in good health. The source material was cord blood. CDR3 sequence: CASSQASFLAKNIQYF. The CDR3 nucleotides read TGTGCCAGCAGCCAAGCTAGCTTCCTAGCCAAAAACATTCAGTACTTC.